This T cell receptor beta chain was sequenced in a study of T cells after yellow fever vaccination. Across the whole study: The fractions with low cell numbers were processed using SMART-Seq v4 Ultra Low Input.

General study points: Secondary responses were weaker yet peaked faster, day 5 versus 15.

V was pared by 1 base and J by 4 bases, with 5 bases of the junction left unmatched. There are 16 residues in the CDR3. The germline CDR1 and CDR2 sequences are LGHDT and YNNKEL (reference sequence). UMIs and a universal primer site were added when TCR cDNA was made by 5'RACE template switching. Each CDR3 protein gets one entry after TCRdb re-called the 5' RACE reads with MiXCR. The sample yields 510,000 or so distinct CDR3 sequences, under 25% seen once. This clonotype has only a few counts. The antigen is unknown. The chain carries TRBV3-1 and TRBJ2-1, with TRBD2 matching over 9 bases. The sequence came from a man aged 30-40 years who received the YFV17D yellow fever vaccine. This material consisted of PBMCs, taken 15 days after the yellow fever booster vaccination. Here the CDR3 reads CASSQVAGAGYNEQFF. The CDR3 bases are TGTGCCAGCAGCCAAGTAGCGGGAGCAGGTTACAATGAGCAGTTCTTC.